This TCR beta chain was sequenced for a study of blood T cell repertoires in COVID-19. Study summary: Nucleic acid was either cDNA or gDNA, and it came from T cells, B-cell-depleted T cells, or PBMCs.

Source study methods: Nucleated cell number was recorded as an estimate derived from reference gene primer amplification. Some clones are missing from TCRdb's copy, which holds only in-frame ones; the method was immunoSEQ multiplex PCR. Clone size and the V and J calls come from that table; the DNA yielded D and trimming. The repertoire holds over 150,000 clones, about 83% seen once, with 15% to 20% in the top ten. The V segment lost 0 bases and the J segment 0 bases; nucleotides outside the gene matches: 10. There are 19 residues in the CDR3. From germline, CDR1 is LGHNA and CDR2 YSLEER. Sequencing was carried out using peripheral blood. The TCR originated in a woman aged 70-85 years who had recovered from COVID-19. This sequence joins TRBV4-3 and TRBJ2-3; 9 positions agree with TRBD1. CDR3: CASSQEKGAGQGSTDTQYF. The CDR3 DNA sequence: TGCGCCAGCAGCCAAGAAAAGGGGGCGGGACAGGGAAGCACAGATACGCAGTATTTT.